This TCR beta chain was sequenced for a study of blood T cell repertoires in COVID-19. The CDR3 is 12 amino acids. CDR1 is SGHDN, CDR2 FVKESK, per germline. The V and J ends lost 4 bases and 2 bases respectively, with 4 bases between them. The protocol was immunoSEQ multiplex PCR, while the TCRdb copy is restricted to in-frame clones and leaves out a portion. The sample includes 250,000 to 350,000 clones, approximately 85% of them seen just once. What was sequenced was PBMCs or T cells enriched from blood (not recorded which). The clonotype was recovered from a woman aged 25 to 39 who had recovered from COVID-19. V and J are TRBV14 and TRBJ2-3; D call uncertain. DNA of the CDR3: TGTGCCAGCAGCCCTACCACAGATACGCAGTATTTT. It encodes CASSPTTDTQYF.